These 6 T cell receptor beta chains were sequenced from one sample in a study of T cells in Graves' hyperthyroidism and ophthalmopathy (dated by TCRdb to the late 2010s). Library preparation employed multiplex PCR. Sequencing was carried out with an Illumina HiSeq 2000. TCR beta CDR3 regions were amplified from RNA transcripts. A first-round RT-PCR of the TCR CDR3 used the HTBI primer set with the Qiagen OneStep RT-PCR kit. TCRdb reanalyzed the raw reads on its own, using fastp at Q25 for trimming and MiXCR for clone calling, and kept in-frame beta chains. Each entry is one CDR3 protein sequence, shown with its most common DNA and genes. In all, the sample holds hundreds of thousands of distinct CDR3 sequences, and 38% of those were seen once. Roughly 8.3% of the sample is held by the ten biggest clonotypes. Sample: blood. Receptors were obtained from a man in his late teens or twenties with Graves' hyperthyroidism.

The genes are TRBV6-5 and TRBJ2-7, with D tentatively TRBD1 (5 bases). Germline V gene sequence: CDR1 MNHEY, CDR2 SVGAGI. Trimming shortened V by 0 bases and J by 2 bases, and 11 bases separated the two germline ends. CDR3 length: 15 amino acids. The CDR3 spells CASSYSGPVTYEQYF. CDR3 DNA: TGTGCCAGCAGTTACTCGGGGCCTGTAACCTACGAGCAGTACTTC.

The gene calls are TRBV12-3 or TRBV12-4 and TRBJ2-7; no firm D call. Trimming took off 3 bases at V and 7 bases at J, with 16 bases between the two ends. This CDR3 contains 14 residues. The CDR3 bases are TGTGCCAGCAGTTTGAACAGCCTCTCGTCGGAGCAGTACTTC. This encodes CASSLNSLSSEQYF.

This clonotype appeared many times. This sequence joins TRBV29-1 and TRBJ2-5, with 13 bases that match TRBD2. The CDR3 totals 15 residues. After removal of 8 bases from V and 5 bases from J, the junction contained 11 bases not matched to a gene. Germline V gene data show CDR1 as SQVTM and CDR2 as ANQGSEA. The CDR3 reads CSLGTSGDPRETQYF. The CDR3, as DNA: TGCAGCCTCGGGACTAGCGGGGACCCCAGGGAGACCCAGTACTTC.

This clonotype came up a few times. The V gene is TRBV2, the J gene TRBJ2-2; unclear D gene. Germline V CDR1 and CDR2: SNHLY, FYNNEI. The CDR3 has 13 amino acids. V lost 10 bases to trimming and J lost 2 bases, with 11 bases between them. The DNA for the CDR3 is TGTGCCAACCTTGGGGTTAACACCGGGGAGCTGTTTTTT. As protein: CANLGVNTGELFF.

This clonotype was observed at least ten times. This sequence joins TRBV6-6 and TRBJ1-2; D not certain. This CDR3 spans 13 amino acids. Germline-derived CDR1 and CDR2 are MNHNY and SVGAGI (reference sequence). Trimming took off 5 bases at V and 5 bases at J, with 12 bases between the two ends. CDR3: CASSPQDMYGYTF. The CDR3 DNA reads as TGTGCCAGCAGTCCCCAGGATATGTATGGCTACACCTTC.

This clonotype has a handful of counts. The chain couples TRBV5-1 to TRBJ2-7; D is possibly TRBD1 (6 bases). The CDR3 extends over 13 amino acids. Germline CDR1 SGHRS, CDR2 YFSETQ. V lost 2 bases and J 7 bases, leaving 13 bases between the germline ends. CDR3 DNA: TGCGCCAGCAGCTTCTACAGCGGACAGGAGCAGTACTTC. It encodes CASSFYSGQEQYF.